A selection of T cell receptor beta chains follows, all from one sample in a study of cytomegalovirus exposure and HLA in healthy donors. Here immunoSEQ multiplex PCR was the method, and the copy in TCRdb shows in-frame clones only, minus some. The profile shows 150,000 or so clones, roughly 72% of them singletons. Sequencing input: PBMCs. The receptors shown here come from a woman between 35 and 50 years old in good health and CMV-seronegative. The CDR3 runs from the conserved cysteine through the conserved F or W. A D gene is named only where the DNA matches it firmly. The listing skips clone size in some rows; elsewhere it reads once, few, many or a size class.

TRBJ1-2,.,TRBV14,13,.,TGTGCCAGCAGCCGGACAGCTAACTATGGCTACACCTTC,CASSRTANYGYTF
TRBJ2-7,.,TRBV7-7,12,.,TGTGCTAGCAGCTCAGGTACCTACGAGCAGTACTTC,CASSSGTYEQYF
TRBJ2-7,.,TRBV9,15,TRBD1,TGTGCCAGCAGCGTAGAGGGGACAGGGTCCTACGAGCAGTACTTC,CASSVEGTGSYEQYF
TRBJ2-3,.,TRBV6-5,15,TRBD2,TGTGCCAGCAGTGTACTAGCGCCCTGGGTGGATACGCAGTATTTT,CASSVLAPWVDTQYF
TRBJ1-1,few,TRBV9,14,.,TGTGCCAGCAGCGCGGGTACACGGAACACTGAAGCTTTCTTT,CASSAGTRNTEAFF
TRBJ2-7,.,TRBV30,13,TRBD1,TGTGCCTGGAGTTGGGACAGCTCCTACGAGCAGTACTTC,CAWSWDSSYEQYF
TRBJ2-1,.,TRBV28,11,.,TGTGCCAGCAGCCTAATGGTCGAGCAGTTCTTC,CASSLMVEQFF
TRBJ2-6,.,TRBV7-6,16,.,TGTGCCAGCCGCACAGGGGAGGCCTCTGGGGCCAACGTCCTGACTTTC,CASRTGEASGANVLTF
TRBJ2-7,.,TRBV21-1,14,.,TGTGCCAGCAGCAATAGGGACAGTGCCTACGAGCAGTACTTC,CASSNRDSAYEQYF
TRBJ1-4,few,TRBV9,15,.,TGTGCCAGCAGCGTGGGAGGGGAAACTAATGAAAAACTGTTTTTT,CASSVGGETNEKLFF
TRBJ2-1,.,TRBV5-1,16,TRBD2,TGCGCCAGCAGCCCCCCTGGACTAGCGGGTTTTAATGAGCAGTTCTTC,CASSPPGLAGFNEQFF
TRBJ2-5,.,TRBV4-1,15,.,TGCGCCAGCAGCCAAGAGTACAGGAATTGGGAGACCCAGTACTTC,CASSQEYRNWETQYF
TRBJ1-5,.,TRBV19,14,.,TGTGCCAGTACCGCCCCCGGGGGGCATCAGCCCCAGCATTTT,CASTAPGGHQPQHF
TRBJ2-3,few,TRBV9,17,.,TGTGCCAGCAGCGTAGAGCCCAGTTCGCGGCACACAGATACGCAGTATTTT,CASSVEPSSRHTDTQYF
TRBJ1-5,few,TRBV9,15,.,TGTGCCAGCAGCGCCCGACAGGCGATAAATCAGCCCCAGCATTTT,CASSARQAINQPQHF
TRBJ1-4,.,TRBV28,14,.,TGTGCCAGCAGTTTGGGGCTAACTAATGAAAAACTGTTTTTT,CASSLGLTNEKLFF
TRBJ2-1,.,TRBV2,16,.,TGTGCCAGCCTTCTTAGTTTTGGGGCCTCCTACAATGAGCAGTTCTTC,CASLLSFGASYNEQFF
TRBJ2-5,.,TRBV10-3,14,TRBD2,TGTGCCATCAGGCCTAGCGGGAGTGGAGAGACCCAGTACTTC,CAIRPSGSGETQYF
TRBJ2-2,.,TRBV5-1,16,TRBD2,TGCGCCAGCAGTCCCAGCGGGAGGGCCGAGGCCGGGGAGCTGTTTTTT,CASSPSGRAEAGELFF
TRBJ2-7,.,TRBV10-3,11,.,TGTGCCATAGGAAACAGGGACGAGCAGTACTTC,CAIGNRDEQYF
TRBJ2-1,.,TRBV10-3,15,TRBD2,TGTGCCATCAACCCAACTAGCGGGGAGTACAATGAGCAGTTCTTC,CAINPTSGEYNEQFF
TRBJ2-7,.,TRBV11-3,15,.,TGTGCCAGCAGCTTAGCTCGGGGGTCTGGTTACGAGCAGTACTTC,CASSLARGSGYEQYF
TRBJ2-3,.,TRBV5-1,14,.,TGCGCCAGCAGCTTGGGACAGTACACAGATACGCAGTATTTT,CASSLGQYTDTQYF
TRBJ1-4,.,TRBV7-9,14,.,TGTGCCAGCAGCTCCGGACAGAGAAATGAAAAACTGTTTTTT,CASSSGQRNEKLFF
TRBJ1-1,.,TRBV6-6,14,.,TGTGCCAGCAGTCCTTCAGGGATAAACACTGAAGCTTTCTTT,CASSPSGINTEAFF
TRBJ2-5,.,TRBV27,12,.,TGTGCCAGCTCGGGACAAGCCGAGACCCAGTACTTC,CASSGQAETQYF
TRBJ1-2,.,TRBV2,12,.,TGTGCCAGCAGCGGACAGTACTATGGCTACACCTTC,CASSGQYYGYTF